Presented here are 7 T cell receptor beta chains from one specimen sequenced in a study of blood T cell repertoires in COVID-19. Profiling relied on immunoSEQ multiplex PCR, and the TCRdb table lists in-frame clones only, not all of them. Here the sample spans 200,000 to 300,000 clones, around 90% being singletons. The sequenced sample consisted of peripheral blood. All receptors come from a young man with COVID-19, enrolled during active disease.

The CDR3 sequence is CASSPSGQDTYEQYF. The CDR3 DNA reads TGTGCCAGCAGCCCCTCCGGACAGGACACCTACGAGCAGTACTTC. The chain recombines TRBV5-5 with TRBJ2-7; TRBD1 matches at 7 bases. This CDR3 has 15 amino acids. V trimming: 4 bases; J trimming: 2 bases; junction bases outside the gene matches: 9. Germline V gives CDR1 SGHKS, CDR2 YYEKEE (reference sequence).

The CDR3 reads CASSQEGLGADGYTF. The CDR3 region has the DNA TGTGCCAGCAGCCAAGAAGGTCTGGGGGCGGATGGCTACACCTTC. This chain uses TRBV3-1 (or the pseudogene TRBV3-2) with TRBJ1-2; tentative D call: TRBD1 (6 bases). The CDR3 spans 15 residues. Germline CDR1 is LGHDT and CDR2 is YNNKEL (reference sequence). V lost 0 bases to trimming and J lost 6 bases, with 14 bases between them.

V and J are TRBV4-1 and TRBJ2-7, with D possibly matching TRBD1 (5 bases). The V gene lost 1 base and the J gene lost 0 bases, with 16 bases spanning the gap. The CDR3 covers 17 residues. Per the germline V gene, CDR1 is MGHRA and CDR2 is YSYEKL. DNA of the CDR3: TGCGCCAGCAGCCAAGCCTCAGGGCAGGTGGGCTCCTACGAGCAGTACTTC. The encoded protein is CASSQASGQVGSYEQYF.

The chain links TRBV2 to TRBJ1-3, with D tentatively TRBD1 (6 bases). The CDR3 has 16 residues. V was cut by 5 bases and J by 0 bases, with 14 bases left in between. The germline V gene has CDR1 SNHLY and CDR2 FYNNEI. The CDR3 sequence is CASSPTRGGSGNTIYF. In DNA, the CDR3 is TGTGCCAGCAGTCCAACCCGAGGGGGCTCTGGAAACACCATATATTTT.

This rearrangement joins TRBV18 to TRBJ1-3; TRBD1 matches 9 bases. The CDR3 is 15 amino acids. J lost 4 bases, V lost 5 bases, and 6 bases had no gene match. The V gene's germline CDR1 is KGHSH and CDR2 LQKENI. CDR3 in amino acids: CASSSGQGTGNTIYF. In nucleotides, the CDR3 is TGTGCCAGCTCATCAGGACAGGGGACCGGAAACACCATATATTTT.

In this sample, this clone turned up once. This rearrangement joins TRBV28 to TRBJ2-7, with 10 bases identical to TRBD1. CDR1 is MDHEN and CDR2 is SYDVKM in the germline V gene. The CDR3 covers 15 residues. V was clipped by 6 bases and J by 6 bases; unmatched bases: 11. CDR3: CASSTLGTGVSEQYF. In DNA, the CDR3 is TGTGCCAGCAGCACCCTCGGGACAGGGGTTTCCGAGCAGTACTTC.

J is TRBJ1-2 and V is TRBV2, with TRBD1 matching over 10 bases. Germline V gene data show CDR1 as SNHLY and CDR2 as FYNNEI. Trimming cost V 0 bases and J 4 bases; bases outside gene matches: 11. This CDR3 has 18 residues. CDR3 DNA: TGTGCCAGCAGTGAAGCGCTTCTCGGGACAGGGGTTTCCTATGGCTACACCTTC. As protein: CASSEALLGTGVSYGYTF.